This T cell receptor (beta chain) was obtained from a study of cytomegalovirus exposure and HLA in healthy donors. Produced via immunoSEQ multiplex PCR; TCRdb's table is partial and in-frame only. The sample lists 60,000 or so clones; 90% were seen once. Deletions cut 9 bases from V and 2 bases from J, with 12 bases between. CDR1 is MNHEY, CDR2 SVGAGI, per germline. The CDR3 covers 13 residues. The chain joins TRBV6-5 to TRBJ2-3; D not resolved. This TCR was sampled from a man aged 18-30 years in good health and CMV-seronegative. The sequenced sample was PBMCs. CDR3 protein: CASGAPDTDTQYF. The CDR3 nucleotides are TGTGCCAGTGGAGCGCCGGACACAGATACGCAGTATTTT.